This TCR beta chain appears in the sequencing data of a study of Graves' ophthalmopathy and Graves' hyperthyroidism. This clonotype was observed many times. Each hyperthyroidism patient was newly diagnosed, with under 2 months' duration, and aged 18 to 65. Thyroid ultrasound, orbital computed tomography, TRAb, serum thyroxine and clinical symptoms formed the basis of diagnosis. The TCR beta CDR3 regions underwent amplification from RNA transcripts. First-round RT-PCR relied on HTBI primers, and a second-round multiplex PCR came next. TCRdb called the multiplex PCR reads again in MiXCR, with one record for every CDR3 protein. The data hold 450,000 to 600,000 distinct CDR3 sequences, with under 40% observed a single time. Germline V lookup: CDR1 LNHDA, CDR2 SQIVND (reference sequence). The CDR3 is 15 residues long. With 4 bases clipped from V and 6 bases from J, the junction kept 9 bases outside the gene matches.

The receptor was isolated from an adult man with Graves' hyperthyroidism. This sequence joins TRBV19 and TRBJ1-5, with TRBD1 matching 7 bases. The specimen sequenced was peripheral blood or thyroid tissue (not recorded which). CDR3 residues: CASSTRDSPPQPQHF. The CDR3 DNA is TGTGCCAGTAGTACCCGGGACAGTCCTCCTCAGCCCCAGCATTTT.